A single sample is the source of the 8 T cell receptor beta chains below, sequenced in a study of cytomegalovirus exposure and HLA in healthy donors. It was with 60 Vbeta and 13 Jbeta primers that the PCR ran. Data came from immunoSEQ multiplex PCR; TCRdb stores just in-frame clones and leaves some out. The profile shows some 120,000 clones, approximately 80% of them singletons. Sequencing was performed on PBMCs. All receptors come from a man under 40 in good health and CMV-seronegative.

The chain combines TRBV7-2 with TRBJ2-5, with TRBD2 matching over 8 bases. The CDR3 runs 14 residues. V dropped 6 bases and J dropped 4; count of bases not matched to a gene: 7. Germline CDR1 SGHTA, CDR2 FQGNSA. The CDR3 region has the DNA TGTGCCAGCAGGCCCGGGGGGGGCCTAGAGACCCAGTACTTC. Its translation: CASRPGGGLETQYF.

This chain's CDR3 is CAISSPSSRSQETQYF. The CDR3 DNA is TGTGCCATCAGTTCCCCGAGTTCACGGTCCCAAGAGACCCAGTACTTC. The V gene is TRBV10-3, the J gene TRBJ2-5; D is undetermined. The germline V gene has CDR1 ENHRY and CDR2 SYGVKD. The germline V and J ends were trimmed by 5 bases and 1 base, with 17 bases remaining between them. The CDR3 has 16 residues.

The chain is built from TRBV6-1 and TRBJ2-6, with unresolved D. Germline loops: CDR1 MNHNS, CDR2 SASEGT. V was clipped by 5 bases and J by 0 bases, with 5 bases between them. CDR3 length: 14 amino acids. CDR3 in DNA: TGTGCCAGCAGTTTTAGCTCTGGGGCCAACGTCCTGACTTTC. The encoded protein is CASSFSSGANVLTF.

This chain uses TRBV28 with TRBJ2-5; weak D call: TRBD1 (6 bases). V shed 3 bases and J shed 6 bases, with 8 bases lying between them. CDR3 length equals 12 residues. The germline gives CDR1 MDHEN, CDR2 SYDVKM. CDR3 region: CASSLQGKTQYF. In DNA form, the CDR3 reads TGTGCCAGCAGTTTGCAGGGGAAGACCCAGTACTTC.

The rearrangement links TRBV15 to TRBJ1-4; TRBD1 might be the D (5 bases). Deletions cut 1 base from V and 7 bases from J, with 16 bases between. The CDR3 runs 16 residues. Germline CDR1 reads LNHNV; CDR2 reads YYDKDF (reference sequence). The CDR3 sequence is CATSRVGGETPEKLFF. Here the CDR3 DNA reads TGTGCCACCAGCAGAGTGGGAGGGGAAACCCCTGAAAAACTGTTTTTT. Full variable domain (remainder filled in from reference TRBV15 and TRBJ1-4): DAMVIQNPRYQVTQFGKPVTLSCSQTLNHNVMYWYQQKSSQAPKLLFHYYDKDFNNEADTPDNFQSRRPNTSFCFLDIRSPGLGDTAMYLCATSRVGGETPEKLFFGSGTQLSVL.

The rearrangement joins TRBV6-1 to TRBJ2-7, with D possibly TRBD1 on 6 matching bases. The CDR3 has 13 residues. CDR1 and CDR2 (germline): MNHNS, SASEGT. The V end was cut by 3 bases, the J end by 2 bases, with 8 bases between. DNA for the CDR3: TGTGCCAGCAGTGATGGACAGCCCTACGAGCAGTACTTC. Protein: CASSDGQPYEQYF.

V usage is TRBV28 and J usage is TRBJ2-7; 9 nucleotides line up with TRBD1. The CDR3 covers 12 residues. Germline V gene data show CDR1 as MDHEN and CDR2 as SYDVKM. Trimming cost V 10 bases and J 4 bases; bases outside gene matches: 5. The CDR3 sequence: CATWTGAYEQYF. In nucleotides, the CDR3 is TGTGCCACATGGACAGGGGCTTACGAGCAGTACTTC.

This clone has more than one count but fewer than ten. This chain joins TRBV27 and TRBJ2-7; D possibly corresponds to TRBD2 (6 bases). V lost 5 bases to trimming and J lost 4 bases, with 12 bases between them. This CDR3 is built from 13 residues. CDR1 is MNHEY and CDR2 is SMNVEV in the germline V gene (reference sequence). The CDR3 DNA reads TGTGCCAGCAGTCTCGCGGGATTGTACGAGCAGTACTTC. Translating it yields CASSLAGLYEQYF.